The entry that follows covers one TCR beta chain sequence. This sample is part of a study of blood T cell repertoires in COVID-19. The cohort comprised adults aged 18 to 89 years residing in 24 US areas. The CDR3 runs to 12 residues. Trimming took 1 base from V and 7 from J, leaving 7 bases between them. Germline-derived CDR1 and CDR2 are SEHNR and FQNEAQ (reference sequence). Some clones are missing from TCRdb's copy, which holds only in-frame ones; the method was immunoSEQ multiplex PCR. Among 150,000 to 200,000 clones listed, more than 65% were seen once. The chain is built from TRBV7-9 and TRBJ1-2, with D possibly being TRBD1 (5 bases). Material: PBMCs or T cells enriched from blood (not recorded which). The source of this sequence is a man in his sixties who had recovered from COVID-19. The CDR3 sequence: CASSLEGSGYTF. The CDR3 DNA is TGTGCCAGCAGCTTAGAGGGGTCTGGCTACACCTTC.